These T cell receptor beta chains were read from a single sample in a study of T-cell reconstitution after alpha-beta-depleted transplantation in children. MiXCR was run by TCRdb on the PCR reads, yielding one entry per CDR3 protein. The sample gives around 440,000 distinct CDR3 sequences, roughly 10% of which show up once; 2% to 2.5% is in the top ten. The specimen comprised PBMCs, sampled before TCRalphabeta/CD19-depleted stem cell transplant. The receptors derive from a child younger than 10 with inherited bone marrow failure, due to receive a stem cell transplant. CDR3s include the opening cysteine and the closing phenylalanine or tryptophan. D genes are given only for firm matches. Not every row has a clone size; where given, it reads once, few, many or a size class.

d_call	v_call	clone_size	j_call	cdr3_aa	cdr3_nt
TRBD1	TRBV4-1	many	TRBJ2-7	CASSQEGRDRGFYEQYF	TGCGCCAGCAGCCAAGAGGGCCGGGACAGGGGATTCTACGAGCAGTACTTC
NA	TRBV5-1	many	TRBJ2-1	CASSPLGGGQQFF	TGCGCCAGCAGCCCTCTTGGGGGTGGTCAGCAGTTCTTC
NA	TRBV4-3	many	TRBJ2-7	CASSPRTLSSYEQYF	TGCGCCAGCAGCCCCCGGACACTGAGCTCCTACGAGCAGTACTTC
NA	TRBV28	many	TRBJ2-6	CASSSEVDSGANVLTF	TGTGCCAGCAGTTCCGAGGTGGACTCTGGGGCCAACGTCCTGACTTTC
TRBD1	TRBV4-2	few	TRBJ1-2	CASSQGQGDAGYTF	TGTGCCAGCAGCCAAGGCCAGGGGGACGCTGGCTACACCTTC
NA	TRBV7-2	NA	TRBJ2-7	CASSGAPFSYEQYF	TGTGCCAGCAGCGGCGCGCCCTTCTCCTACGAGCAGTACTTC
NA	TRBV5-1	many	TRBJ2-2	CASSLAEGVGELFF	TGCGCCAGCAGCTTGGCCGAGGGGGTCGGGGAGCTGTTTTTT
TRBD1	TRBV20-1	NA	TRBJ1-1	CSRLGTGAMGNTEAFF	TGCAGTAGACTCGGGACAGGGGCTATGGGGAACACTGAAGCTTTCTTT
TRBD1	TRBV28	many	TRBJ1-5	CASSPVGGGFSQPQHF	TGTGCCAGCAGCCCCGTGGGAGGGGGCTTCAGTCAGCCCCAGCATTTT
TRBD1	TRBV12-3/TRBV12-4	many	TRBJ1-2	CASSSSGTVYGYTF	TGTGCCAGCAGTTCGTCCGGGACAGTATATGGCTACACCTTC
TRBD2	TRBV11-2	many	TRBJ2-2	CASRAGTRPAGELFF	TGTGCCAGCAGAGCCGGGACTAGACCTGCCGGGGAGCTGTTTTTT
TRBD1	TRBV29-1	many	TRBJ2-1	CSKRDRDYGEQFF	TGCAGCAAGCGGGACAGGGATTACGGTGAGCAGTTCTTC
NA	TRBV30	few	TRBJ2-2	CAWVGHSNTGELFF	TGTGCCTGGGTGGGACATTCGAACACCGGGGAGCTGTTTTTT
TRBD2	TRBV5-1	many	TRBJ2-3	CASSLAPAGVRDTQYF	TGCGCCAGCAGCTTGGCCCCAGCGGGAGTTCGAGATACGCAGTATTTT
NA	TRBV12-3/TRBV12-4	many	TRBJ2-1	CASSALNSPKYDEQFF	TGTGCCAGCAGTGCGCTGAATTCCCCTAAATACGATGAGCAGTTCTTC
TRBD1	TRBV4-3	NA	TRBJ1-6	CASSQGTGVNNSPLHF	TGCGCCAGCAGCCAAGGGACAGGGGTGAATAATTCACCCCTCCACTTT
TRBD2	TRBV6-2/TRBV6-3	many	TRBJ2-1	CASSAGLEPYNEQFF	TGTGCCAGCAGTGCTGGACTAGAGCCCTACAATGAGCAGTTCTTC
NA	TRBV7-2	many	TRBJ2-5	CASRQAGGGLETQYF	TGTGCCAGCCGTCAAGCAGGGGGAGGGCTGGAGACCCAGTACTTC
NA	TRBV4-1	NA	TRBJ2-7	CASSPRDLNYEQYF	TGCGCCAGCAGCCCCCGGGACTTGAATTACGAGCAGTACTTC
TRBD2	TRBV12-3/TRBV12-4	many	TRBJ2-1	CASSFRILGLAGGLSSYNEQFF	TGTGCCAGCAGTTTCCGTATATTAGGACTAGCGGGAGGCTTAAGCTCCTACAATGAGCAGTTCTTC
NA	TRBV20-1	many	TRBJ1-5	CSARDLGNQPQHF	TGCAGTGCTAGAGATCTGGGGAATCAGCCCCAGCATTTT
NA	TRBV12-3/TRBV12-4	NA	TRBJ2-7	CASSLGSSDTQSYEQYF	TGTGCCAGCAGTTTGGGTTCGTCGGACACTCAGTCCTACGAGCAGTACTTC
NA	TRBV25-1	NA	TRBJ1-6	CASSDLGEKGTYSPLHF	TGTGCCAGCAGTGATCTGGGAGAGAAAGGAACTTATTCACCCCTCCACTTT
TRBD1	TRBV5-6	NA	TRBJ1-1	CASSPGTGGAGGHTEAFF	TGTGCCAGCAGCCCGGGGACAGGGGGCGCAGGGGGACACACTGAAGCTTTCTTT
TRBD2	TRBV7-8	few	TRBJ2-7	CASSQSLATSGRAKNEQYF	TGTGCCAGCAGCCAGTCCCTTGCGACTAGCGGGAGGGCCAAAAACGAGCAGTACTTC
NA	TRBV15	many	TRBJ1-4	CATSRTIPNEKLFF	TGTGCCACCAGCCGGACGATACCTAATGAAAAACTGTTTTTT
TRBD1	TRBV7-9	many	TRBJ1-2	CASSPRGQGFYGYTF	TGTGCCAGCAGCCCCAGGGGACAGGGTTTCTATGGCTACACCTTC
NA	TRBV29-1	many	TRBJ1-2	CSVDRGLDGYTF	TGCAGCGTTGACAGGGGCCTCGATGGCTACACCTTC
NA	TRBV5-1	many	TRBJ2-7	CASSFSEFYEQYF	TGCGCCAGCAGCTTTAGCGAGTTCTACGAGCAGTACTTC
TRBD1	TRBV5-6	NA	TRBJ2-1	CASGGQDNEQFF	TGTGCCAGCGGGGGACAGGACAATGAGCAGTTCTTC
NA	TRBV12-1	NA	TRBJ1-5	CASSFVAPFHFREANVSNQPQHF	TGTGCCAGCAGCTTTGTGGCCCCTTTTCATTTTAGAGAGGCCAACGTTAGCAATCAGCCCCAGCATTTT
NA	TRBV7-9	few	TRBJ1-4	CASSLGQIGEKLFF	TGTGCCAGCAGCTTAGGTCAGATCGGTGAAAAACTGTTTTTT
NA	TRBV7-2	many	TRBJ2-1	CASSSHRDDEQFF	TGTGCCAGCAGCTCCCACAGGGACGATGAGCAGTTCTTC
NA	TRBV5-1	many	TRBJ2-7	CASSSRLDSYEQYF	TGCGCCAGCAGCTCAAGACTGGATTCCTACGAGCAGTACTTC
TRBD2	TRBV12-3/TRBV12-4	many	TRBJ2-7	CASSPTREGRYEQYF	TGTGCCAGCAGTCCGACGCGGGAGGGCCGGTACGAGCAGTACTTC
NA	TRBV7-2	many	TRBJ1-3	CASSLRSSSGNTIYF	TGTGCCAGCAGCTTAAGATCCAGTTCTGGAAACACCATATATTTT
TRBD1	TRBV5-1	NA	TRBJ1-1	CASSPGQADTEAFF	TGCGCCAGCAGCCCTGGACAGGCCGACACTGAAGCTTTCTTT
NA	TRBV20-1	NA	TRBJ2-7	CSAPPGTAYEQYF	TGCAGTGCACCTCCCGGGACTGCCTACGAGCAGTACTTC
NA	TRBV5-1	NA	TRBJ2-7	CASSADRISSYEQYF	TGCGCCAGCAGCGCCGACAGGATCAGCTCCTACGAGCAGTACTTC
NA	TRBV10-3	few	TRBJ1-6	CASSEAFYNSPLHF	TGTGCCAGCTCTGAAGCGTTCTATAATTCACCCCTCCACTTT
TRBD2	TRBV9	many	TRBJ2-5	CASSVSGSEETQYF	TGTGCCAGCAGCGTTAGCGGGAGTGAAGAGACCCAGTACTTC
NA	TRBV10-1	many	TRBJ2-7	CASSESHGSIYEQYF	TGCGCCAGCAGTGAGTCTCATGGGTCCATCTACGAGCAGTACTTC
NA	TRBV11-2	many	TRBJ2-1	CASSAGDSYNEQFF	TGTGCCAGCTCGGCAGGAGATTCCTACAATGAGCAGTTCTTC
NA	TRBV4-3	many	TRBJ2-1	CASSQEQSPLGDEQFF	TGCGCCAGCAGCCAAGAACAAAGCCCCTTGGGGGATGAGCAGTTCTTC
NA	TRBV10-3	NA	TRBJ2-5	CAISVNRASQETQYF	TGTGCCATCAGTGTTAACAGGGCGTCCCAGGAGACCCAGTACTTC
TRBD1	TRBV4-3	many	TRBJ2-6	CASSQGDSLSGANVLTF	TGCGCCAGCAGCCAAGGGGACAGCCTCTCTGGGGCCAACGTCCTGACTTTC
NA	TRBV5-1	many	TRBJ2-1	CASSPVSSYNEQFF	TGCGCCAGCAGCCCTGTCTCTTCCTACAATGAGCAGTTCTTC
TRBD2	TRBV20-1	many	TRBJ2-7	CSARDAGTNFYEQYF	TGCAGTGCTAGAGATGCCGGGACTAACTTCTACGAGCAGTACTTC
TRBD2	TRBV4-2	many	TRBJ2-1	CASSQEPSGRQNEQFF	TGTGCCAGCAGCCAAGAACCTAGCGGGAGGCAAAATGAGCAGTTCTTC
NA	TRBV27	many	TRBJ2-1	CASSFSGSPNSYNEQFF	TGTGCCAGCAGTTTTTCTGGCAGCCCCAACTCCTACAATGAGCAGTTCTTC
NA	TRBV28	NA	TRBJ1-4	CASSTPGTWDEKLFF	TGTGCCAGCAGTACTCCCGGGACATGGGACGAAAAACTGTTTTTT